This T cell receptor beta chain was identified in a study of CD8 T cells in ankylosing spondylitis (dated by TCRdb to 2016 to 2017). General notes on the study: The study profiled T cell receptor beta repertoires in healthy donors and ankylosing spondylitis patients to find disease-linked TCR variants. Samples of peripheral blood were taken, and for ankylosing spondylitis patients, synovial fluid was collected as well. The full study cohort was made up of 25 to 30 ankylosing spondylitis patients and 95 to 130 healthy donors. General study outcomes and caveats: Some motif variants had previously been reported in the synovial fluid and blood of reactive arthritis patients, which suggests shared mechanisms of disease initiation. A CD8+ phenotype was shown by the disease-linked clones, which were found at relatively low frequencies in peripheral blood. Blood from ankylosing spondylitis patients appeared to be characterized by a TCR beta motif made up of about 8 highly homologous amino acid variants. The disease-linked clones were reported as significantly enriched in matched synovial fluid samples from ankylosing spondylitis patients.

The sequencer listed for this sample is Illumina HiSeq 2500. TCR beta libraries were prepared by quantitative 5'-RACE with molecular barcodes. Turning to the authors' computational methods: A new computational method, built on a probabilistic model of VDJ rearrangement, was used to identify disease-linked TCR variants. Using fastp trimming at Q25 and MiXCR clonotype assembly, TCRdb reanalyzed the public sequencing data and kept in-frame beta chains. Duplicate CDR3 protein sequences are folded into a single record with the most common DNA and genes. The V and J calls and clone size are TCRdb's, not the authors'. This sample is represented by under 300,000 distinct CDR3 sequences; approximately 11% of them were singletons. The ten largest clones take up 5.5% to 8% of the sample. This clonotype was observed many times. Its antigen is still unknown. The record has no base qualities; no much larger clone is one base away.

Reading from cysteine to phenylalanine, the CDR3 counts 14 amino acids. Only the CDR3 DNA stays, 42 bases, in frame from base 1. The germline V gene encodes CDR1 DFQATT and CDR2 SNEGSKA (reference sequence). Trimming takes 1 base off V and 3 bases off J; junction bases not matched to a gene: 5. The chain is assembled from TRBV20-1 and TRBJ2-5, with TRBD1 matching 7 junction bases. The TCR originated in a male donor with ankylosing spondylitis or in good health (not recorded which). Sequencing was done on a sample of blood, either unsorted or a sorted T cell fraction (not recorded which). The encoded CDR3 is CSARAWTGEETQYF. In nucleotides, the sequence is TGCAGTGCTAGAGCTTGGACAGGTGAAGAGACCCAGTACTTC.